This T cell receptor (beta chain) is drawn from a study of blood T cell repertoires in COVID-19. About the research overall: Acute-phase and convalescent COVID-19 samples originated in the United States, Italy and Spain.

The CDR3 has 15 amino acids. CDR1 and CDR2 from the germline V gene are SGDLS and YYNGEE. V dropped 3 bases and J dropped 3; count of bases not matched to a gene: 9. The protocol was immunoSEQ multiplex PCR, while the TCRdb copy is restricted to in-frame clones and leaves out a portion. The sample lists about 180,000 clones; 81% were seen once. V and J are TRBV9 and TRBJ2-7, with 7 bases matching TRBD1. Sequencing input: peripheral blood. The TCR was taken from an elderly woman with COVID-19, enrolled during active disease. CDR3 sequence (DNA): TGTGCCAGCAGCGAACGGGACAGCGGACTCTACGAGCAGTACTTC. Its translation: CASSERDSGLYEQYF.